A single T cell receptor (beta chain) is shown here with its context. In the same sample, other DNA sequences code for this CDR3. Germline V gene data show CDR1 as SGHTA and CDR2 as FQGNSA. This CDR3 is built from 11 residues. Trimming took 2 bases from V and 6 from J, leaving 3 bases between them. The sample comes from a study of shared clonotypes between healthy human individuals. The assay was immunoSEQ multiplex PCR, and TCRdb's table has in-frame clones only and misses some. Seen here are some 2,000,000 clones, 95% observed once, and the top ten hold more than 0.1%. Naive CD45RA+ and memory CD45RA-negative subsets were split from CD4+ cells.

The J gene is TRBJ2-3, the V gene TRBV7-2; D is uncertain. The source of this sequence is a man between 18 and 29 years old in good health. The specimen was naive CD4+ T cells sorted from blood. The subset: CD45RA+ positively selected. The CDR3 nucleotides are TGTGCCAGCAGCTTAATCGATACGCAGTATTTT. Translated: CASSLIDTQYF. Drawing the rest from reference TRBV7-2 and TRBJ2-3, the complete variable domain is GAGVSQSPSNKVTEKGKDVELRCDPISGHTALYWYRQSLGQGLEFLIYFQGNSAPDKSGLPSDRFSAERTGGSVSTLTIQRTQQEDSAVYLCASSLIDTQYFGPGTRLTVL.